This passage covers 21 T cell receptor beta chains from one sample sequenced in a study of T cell changes during pregnancy in multiple sclerosis. Here immunoSEQ multiplex PCR was the method, and the copy in TCRdb shows in-frame clones only, minus some. This table has tens of thousands of clones, around 92% appearing once. This specimen consisted of peripheral blood, obtained in the third trimester of pregnancy. Receptor source: a female donor in good health, enrolled as a control in a pregnancy study.

The rearrangement uses TRBV6-1 and TRBJ2-1; 7 bases are a match to TRBD2. With V trimmed by 3 bases and J by 4 bases, 6 bases remained unmatched. The CDR3 consists of 15 residues. Germline V lookup: CDR1 MNHNS, CDR2 SASEGT. The chain's CDR3 is CASSDSQRGYNEQFF. DNA of the CDR3: TGTGCCAGCAGTGATTCCCAGCGGGGATACAATGAGCAGTTCTTC.

J is TRBJ1-2 and V is TRBV5-6, with TRBD1 identical over 11 bases. Germline lookup yields CDR1 SGHDT and CDR2 YYEEEE. V lost 4 bases, J lost 4 bases, and 6 bases stayed unmatched. The CDR3 is made up of 15 amino acids. The DNA for the CDR3 is TGTGCCAGCAGCGCCGGGGACAGGGGGGTCTATGGCTACACCTTC. Protein: CASSAGDRGVYGYTF.

This chain connects TRBV9 to TRBJ2-6; D might be TRBD2 (6 bases). From germline, CDR1 is SGDLS and CDR2 YYNGEE. The CDR3 loop spans 16 amino acids. V lost 7 bases and J 4 bases, leaving 18 bases between the germline ends. The CDR3, as DNA: TGTGCCAGCTCGGCTAGCGATGCGTTAGGGGCCAACGTCCTGACTTTC. Protein product: CASSASDALGANVLTF.

The chain carries TRBV4-1 and TRBJ2-1, with TRBD1 identical over 11 bases. V gave up 0 bases and J gave up 6 bases; unmatched junction bases: 4. The CDR3 runs 16 residues. Germline values: CDR1 MGHRA, CDR2 YSYEKL. CDR3 bases: TGCGCCAGCAGCCAAGATTTGGGACAGGGGGGCAATGAGCAGTTCTTC. This translates into CASSQDLGQGGNEQFF.

The chain uses TRBV2 and TRBJ1-4, with D hard to call. The CDR3 covers 12 residues. Between the trimmed V and J ends, which lost 4 bases and 5 bases, there was a span of 5 bases. Germline CDR1 SNHLY, CDR2 FYNNEI. The CDR3 reads CASSGPNEKLFF. The CDR3 nucleotides read TGTGCCAGCAGTGGGCCCAATGAAAAACTGTTTTTT.

The chain has TRBV10-3 and TRBJ2-3; 7 bases are a match to TRBD2. Germline CDR1 is ENHRY and CDR2 is SYGVKD. This CDR3 has 15 amino acids. The ends lost 3 bases at V and 2 bases at J; junction bases unmatched: 5. This chain's CDR3 is CAISEERGITDTQYF. The CDR3 DNA is TGTGCCATCAGTGAAGAGCGGGGTATCACAGATACGCAGTATTTT.

A single count supports this clone. This chain links TRBV6-5 with TRBJ1-2; 10 bases map to TRBD1. The CDR3 has 15 amino acids. Per the germline V gene, CDR1 is MNHEY and CDR2 is SVGAGI. J lost 4 bases, V lost 6 bases, and 8 bases had no gene match. CDR3 DNA: TGTGCCAGCAGCGAGCCGGGACAGGGGTTCTATGGCTACACCTTC. This sequence encodes CASSEPGQGFYGYTF.

This chain uses TRBV9 with TRBJ2-2; D is uncertain. Trimming cost V 3 bases and J 2 bases, with 14 bases left between them. The germline gives CDR1 SGDLS, CDR2 YYNGEE. This CDR3 region has 16 residues. The CDR3, as DNA: TGTGCCAGCAGCGAAACCTTTCGCCTAAACACCGGGGAGCTGTTTTTT. Its protein is CASSETFRLNTGELFF.

This clone was seen only a few times. The V call is TRBV6-5, the J call TRBJ2-7; D gene uncertain. Between the trimmed V and J ends, which lost 5 bases and 7 bases, there was a span of 9 bases. The length of the CDR3 is 11 residues. Per germline, CDR1 MNHEY and CDR2 SVGAGI. The CDR3 is CASSTPGEQYF. CDR3 sequence (DNA): TGTGCCAGCAGTACCCCGGGTGAGCAGTACTTC.

This clone was recorded only once. This chain connects TRBV11-3 to TRBJ1-6; no clear D. Germline CDR1 SGHNT, CDR2 YENEEA. The CDR3 covers 14 residues. V dropped 1 base and J dropped 6 bases, with 7 bases sitting between them. The CDR3 DNA reads as TGTGCCAGCAGCTTAGGCGGGGTTAATTCACCCCTCCACTTT. This gives the protein CASSLGGVNSPLHF.

V gene TRBV7-9 combines with J gene TRBJ2-7; 7 nucleotides align to TRBD2. Germline V gene lookup returns CDR1 SEHNR and CDR2 FQNEAQ (reference sequence). With V trimmed by 7 bases and J by 6 bases, 15 bases remained unmatched. This CDR3 comprises 15 residues. As DNA, the CDR3 is TGTGCCAGCACCAGAGCTTCAGCGGGAAAAGGCGAGCAGTACTTC. Translated: CASTRASAGKGEQYF.

The V call is TRBV28, the J call TRBJ2-7, with 11 bases identical to TRBD2. V trimming: 6 bases; J trimming: 7 bases; junction bases outside the gene matches: 11. CDR1 is MDHEN and CDR2 is SYDVKM in the germline V gene. The CDR3 is made up of 15 amino acids. The CDR3 sequence: CASRNSGGALGEQYF. DNA of the CDR3: TGTGCCAGCAGAAATAGCGGGGGGGCCTTAGGAGAGCAGTACTTC.

This chain connects TRBV6-1 to TRBJ1-2; a weak D match, TRBD1 (6 bases). The CDR3 length is 13 residues. Germline V gene lookup returns CDR1 MNHNS and CDR2 SASEGT. Trimming removed 6 bases from V and 3 bases from J, with 11 bases in between. CDR3 sequence reads: CASRSWTDYGYTF. The CDR3 DNA is TGTGCCAGCAGATCCTGGACAGACTATGGCTACACCTTC.

This clone has just one count. This rearrangement joins TRBV7-8 to TRBJ2-1, with D possibly TRBD2 on 6 matching bases. CDR3 length: 14 residues. In germline, CDR1 is SGHVS, CDR2 FQNEAQ. The V end was cut by 4 bases, the J end by 5 bases, with 12 bases between. In DNA form, the CDR3 reads TGTGCCAGCAGCTCGCCGGGCGGGGACAATGAGCAGTTCTTC. This encodes CASSSPGGDNEQFF.

A single count supports this clone. The chain has TRBV6-5 and TRBJ1-2; D gene ambiguous. There are 14 residues in the CDR3. Germline V gene lookup returns CDR1 MNHEY and CDR2 SVGAGI. Trimming left V 7 bases short and J 4 bases short, with 16 bases between. For the CDR3, the DNA is TGTGCCAGCATGTCCAGCGATGGAATCTATGGCTACACCTTC. It translates to CASMSSDGIYGYTF.

The chain employs TRBV2 and TRBJ1-1; tentatively, D is TRBD1 (5 bases). CDR3 size: 16 residues. Germline V gives CDR1 SNHLY, CDR2 FYNNEI. V shed 6 bases and J shed 0 bases, with 17 bases lying between them. The CDR3 is CASRASVKTVNTEAFF. The CDR3 DNA sequence: TGTGCCAGCAGGGCAAGTGTGAAGACAGTGAACACTGAAGCTTTCTTT.

The V call is TRBV14, the J call TRBJ2-5; D not resolved. The ends were cut back, 0 bases at V and 4 bases at J, with 6 bases in the middle. The CDR3 consists of 13 residues. The V gene's germline CDR1 is SGHDN and CDR2 FVKESK. As DNA, the CDR3 is TGTGCCAGCAGCCAAGAGTGGAGAGAGACCCAGTACTTC. This sequence encodes CASSQEWRETQYF.

The genes are TRBV12-5 and TRBJ1-1; the D gene is possibly TRBD1 (5 bases). V lost 0 bases and J lost 7, with 6 bases in between. This CDR3 region has 12 residues. CDR1 and CDR2 from the germline V gene are LGHNT and FRNRAP. The DNA of the CDR3 is TGTGCTAGTGGTTTGGTGCAGGGTGAAGCTTTCTTT. Its translation: CASGLVQGEAFF.

This chain connects TRBV2 to TRBJ2-5; D possibly corresponds to TRBD1 (5 bases). Per germline, CDR1 SNHLY and CDR2 FYNNEI. V gave up 2 bases and J gave up 1 base, with 8 bases separating them. The CDR3 contains 14 residues. The CDR3, as DNA: TGTGCCAGCAGTGAACAGACAGCCCAAGAGACCCAGTACTTC. Protein sequence: CASSEQTAQETQYF.

The gene calls are TRBV4-2 and TRBJ2-1; maybe TRBD2 (5 bases). CDR1 is LGHNA, CDR2 YNFKEQ, per germline. The V and J ends lost 0 bases and 6 bases respectively, with 9 bases between them. CDR3 length: 14 amino acids. CDR3 protein: CASSQDGTSNEQFF. CDR3 bases: TGTGCCAGCAGCCAAGATGGAACTAGCAATGAGCAGTTCTTC.

The V call is TRBV19, the J call TRBJ2-1; maybe TRBD2 (5 bases). This CDR3 spans 13 amino acids. V lost 10 bases and J 7 bases, leaving 17 bases between the germline ends. Germline-derived CDR1 and CDR2 are LNHDA and SQIVND (reference sequence). CDR3 DNA sequence: TGTGCCACTAGACCTAGAGCGGTTAATGAGCAGTTCTTC. Protein: CATRPRAVNEQFF.